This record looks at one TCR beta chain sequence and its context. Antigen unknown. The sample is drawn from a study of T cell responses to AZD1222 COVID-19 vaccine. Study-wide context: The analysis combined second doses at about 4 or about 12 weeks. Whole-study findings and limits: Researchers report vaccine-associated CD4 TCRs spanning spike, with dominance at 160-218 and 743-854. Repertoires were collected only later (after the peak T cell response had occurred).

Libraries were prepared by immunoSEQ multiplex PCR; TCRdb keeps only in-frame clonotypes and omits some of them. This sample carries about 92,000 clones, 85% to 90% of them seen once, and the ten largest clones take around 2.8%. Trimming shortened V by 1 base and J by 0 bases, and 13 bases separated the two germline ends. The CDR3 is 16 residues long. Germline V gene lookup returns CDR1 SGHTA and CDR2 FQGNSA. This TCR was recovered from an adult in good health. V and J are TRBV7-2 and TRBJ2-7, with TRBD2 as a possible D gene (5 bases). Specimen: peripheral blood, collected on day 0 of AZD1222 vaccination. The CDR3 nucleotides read TGTGCCAGCAGCTTAGGGGTGGGAGCGCTCTCCTACGAGCAGTACTTC. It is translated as CASSLGVGALSYEQYF.